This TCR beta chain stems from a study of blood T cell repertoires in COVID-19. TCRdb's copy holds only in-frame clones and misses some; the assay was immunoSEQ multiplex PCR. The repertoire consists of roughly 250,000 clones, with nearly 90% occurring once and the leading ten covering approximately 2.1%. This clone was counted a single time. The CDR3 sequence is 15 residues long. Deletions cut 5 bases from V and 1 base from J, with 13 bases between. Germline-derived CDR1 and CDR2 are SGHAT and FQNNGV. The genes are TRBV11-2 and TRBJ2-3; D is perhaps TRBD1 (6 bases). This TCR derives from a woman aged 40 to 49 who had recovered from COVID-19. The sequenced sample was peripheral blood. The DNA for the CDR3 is TGTGCCAGCAGCCCTGACAGGTACCGCACAGATACGCAGTATTTT. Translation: CASSPDRYRTDTQYF.